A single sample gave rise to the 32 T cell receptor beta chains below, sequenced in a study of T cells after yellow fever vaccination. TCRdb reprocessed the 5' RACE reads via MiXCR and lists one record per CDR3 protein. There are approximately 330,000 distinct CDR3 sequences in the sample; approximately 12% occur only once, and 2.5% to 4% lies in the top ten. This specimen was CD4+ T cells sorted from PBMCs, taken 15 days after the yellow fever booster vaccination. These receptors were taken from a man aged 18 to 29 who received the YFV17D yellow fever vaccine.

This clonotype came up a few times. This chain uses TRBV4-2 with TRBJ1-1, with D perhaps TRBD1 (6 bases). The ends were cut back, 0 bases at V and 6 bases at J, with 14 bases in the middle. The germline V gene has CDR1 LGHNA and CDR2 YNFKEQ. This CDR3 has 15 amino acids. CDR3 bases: TGTGCCAGCAGCCAAGATTACAGGGAACCGGCTGAAGCTTTCTTT. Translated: CASSQDYREPAEAFF.

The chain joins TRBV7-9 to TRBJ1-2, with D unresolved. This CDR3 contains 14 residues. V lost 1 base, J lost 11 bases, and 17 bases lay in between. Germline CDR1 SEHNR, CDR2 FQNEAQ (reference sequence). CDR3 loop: CASSLGNIGGGYTF. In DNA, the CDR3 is TGTGCCAGCAGCTTAGGAAATATAGGAGGAGGTTACACCTTC. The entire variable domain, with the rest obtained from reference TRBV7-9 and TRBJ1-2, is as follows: DTGVSQNPRHKITKRGQNVTFRCDPISEHNRLYWYRQTLGQGPEFLTYFQNEAQLEKSRLLSDRFSAERPKGSFSTLEIQRTEQGDSAMYLCASSLGNIGGGYTFGSGTRLTVV.

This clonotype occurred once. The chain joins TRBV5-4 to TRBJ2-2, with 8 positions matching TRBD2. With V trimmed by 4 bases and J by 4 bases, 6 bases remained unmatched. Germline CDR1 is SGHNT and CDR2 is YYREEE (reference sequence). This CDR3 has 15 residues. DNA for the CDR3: TGTGCCAGCAGCCCCGGGGGGGCGAGCACCGGGGAGCTGTTTTTT. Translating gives CASSPGGASTGELFF.

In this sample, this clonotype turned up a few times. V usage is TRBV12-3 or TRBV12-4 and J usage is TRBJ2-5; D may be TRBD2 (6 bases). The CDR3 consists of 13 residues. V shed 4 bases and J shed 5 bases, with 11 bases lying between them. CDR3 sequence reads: CASSSGVSETQYF. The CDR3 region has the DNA TGTGCCAGCAGTTCGGGGGTGTCGGAGACCCAGTACTTC.

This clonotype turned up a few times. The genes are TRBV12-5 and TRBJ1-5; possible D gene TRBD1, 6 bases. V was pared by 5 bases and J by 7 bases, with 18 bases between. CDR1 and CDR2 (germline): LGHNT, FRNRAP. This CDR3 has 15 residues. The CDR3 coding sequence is TGTGCTAGTGGTGCAACAGGGTCTTTTAGCCAGCCCCAGCATTTT. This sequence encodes CASGATGSFSQPQHF.

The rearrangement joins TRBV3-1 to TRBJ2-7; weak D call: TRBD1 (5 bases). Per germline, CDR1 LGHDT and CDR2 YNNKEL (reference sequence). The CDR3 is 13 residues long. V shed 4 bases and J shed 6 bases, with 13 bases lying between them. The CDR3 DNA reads TGTGCCAGCAGCCGAAGGGGTACCGGCGAGCAGTACGTC. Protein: CASSRRGTGEQYV.

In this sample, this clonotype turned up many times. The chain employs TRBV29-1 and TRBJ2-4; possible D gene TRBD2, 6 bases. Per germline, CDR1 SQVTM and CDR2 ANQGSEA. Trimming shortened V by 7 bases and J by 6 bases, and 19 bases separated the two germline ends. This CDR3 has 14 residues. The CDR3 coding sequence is TGCAGCGCCCGCGACCCGGTGGGGGGAAACATTCAGTACTTC. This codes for CSARDPVGGNIQYF.

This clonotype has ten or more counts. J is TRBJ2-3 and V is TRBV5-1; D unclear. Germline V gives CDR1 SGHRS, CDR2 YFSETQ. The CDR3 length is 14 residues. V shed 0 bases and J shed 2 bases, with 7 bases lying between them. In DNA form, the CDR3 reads TGCGCCAGCAGCTTGGAAGCCTACACAGATACGCAGTATTTT. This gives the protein CASSLEAYTDTQYF.

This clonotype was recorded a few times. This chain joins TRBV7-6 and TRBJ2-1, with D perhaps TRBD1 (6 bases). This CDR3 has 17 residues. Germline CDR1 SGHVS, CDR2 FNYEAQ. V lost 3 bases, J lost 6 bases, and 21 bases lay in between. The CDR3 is CASSLGPQGRGGNEQFF. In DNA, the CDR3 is TGTGCCAGCAGCTTGGGCCCCCAGGGGAGAGGGGGCAATGAGCAGTTCTTC.

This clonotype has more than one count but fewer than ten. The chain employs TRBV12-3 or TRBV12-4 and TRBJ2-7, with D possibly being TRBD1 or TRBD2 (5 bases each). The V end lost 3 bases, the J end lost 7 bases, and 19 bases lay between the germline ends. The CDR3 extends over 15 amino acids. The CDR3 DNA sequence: TGTGCCAGCAGTTTGATGGGGCAGGGTCGGGGAGAGCAGTACTTC. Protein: CASSLMGQGRGEQYF.

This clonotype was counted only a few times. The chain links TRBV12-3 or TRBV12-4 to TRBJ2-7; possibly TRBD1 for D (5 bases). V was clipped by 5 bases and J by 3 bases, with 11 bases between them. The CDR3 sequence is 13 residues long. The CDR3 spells CASSKTVGYEQYV. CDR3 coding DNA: TGTGCCAGCAGTAAGACAGTCGGCTACGAGCAGTACGTC.

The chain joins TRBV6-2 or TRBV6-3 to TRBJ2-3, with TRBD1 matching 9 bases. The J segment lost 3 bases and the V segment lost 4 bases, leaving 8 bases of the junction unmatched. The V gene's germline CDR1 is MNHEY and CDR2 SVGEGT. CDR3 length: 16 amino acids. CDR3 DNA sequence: TGTGCCAGCAGTTTTGGACAGGGGATCAATACAGATACGCAGTATTTT. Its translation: CASSFGQGINTDTQYF.

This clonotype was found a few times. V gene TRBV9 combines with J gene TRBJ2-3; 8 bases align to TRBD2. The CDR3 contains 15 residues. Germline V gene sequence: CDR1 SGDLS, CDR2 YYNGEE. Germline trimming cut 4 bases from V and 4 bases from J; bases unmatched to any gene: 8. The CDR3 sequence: CASSWTGGLADTQYF. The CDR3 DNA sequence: TGTGCCAGCAGCTGGACGGGGGGGCTCGCAGATACGCAGTATTTT.

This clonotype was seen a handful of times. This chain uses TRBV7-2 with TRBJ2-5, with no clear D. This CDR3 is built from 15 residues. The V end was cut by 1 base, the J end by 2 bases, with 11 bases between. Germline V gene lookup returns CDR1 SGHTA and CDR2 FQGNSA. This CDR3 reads CASSLVAASQETQYF. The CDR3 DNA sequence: TGTGCCAGCAGCTTAGTGGCAGCAAGTCAAGAGACCCAGTACTTC.

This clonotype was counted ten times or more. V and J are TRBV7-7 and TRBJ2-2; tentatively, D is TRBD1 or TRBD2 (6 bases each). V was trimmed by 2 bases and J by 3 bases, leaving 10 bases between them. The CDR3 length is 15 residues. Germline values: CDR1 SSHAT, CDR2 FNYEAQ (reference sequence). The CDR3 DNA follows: TGTGCCAGCAGCTTAAGAGGGGGGTACACCGGGGAGCTGTTTTTT. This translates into CASSLRGGYTGELFF.

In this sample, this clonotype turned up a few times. This chain's CDR3 is CASSSQYSGANVLTF. The CDR3 DNA reads TGTGCCAGCAGCTCCCAGTACTCTGGGGCCAACGTCCTGACTTTC. The rearrangement uses TRBV5-5 and TRBJ2-6; D gene unclear. The CDR3 is 15 residues long. V was pared by 3 bases and J by 0 bases, with 7 bases between. Per germline, CDR1 SGHKS and CDR2 YYEKEE (reference sequence).

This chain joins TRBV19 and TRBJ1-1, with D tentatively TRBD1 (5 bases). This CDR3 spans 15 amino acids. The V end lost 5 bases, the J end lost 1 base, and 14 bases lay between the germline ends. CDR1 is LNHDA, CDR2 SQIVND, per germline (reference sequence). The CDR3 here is CASSALTAGNTEAFF. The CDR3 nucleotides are TGTGCCAGTAGTGCCTTGACAGCGGGGAACACTGAAGCTTTCTTT.

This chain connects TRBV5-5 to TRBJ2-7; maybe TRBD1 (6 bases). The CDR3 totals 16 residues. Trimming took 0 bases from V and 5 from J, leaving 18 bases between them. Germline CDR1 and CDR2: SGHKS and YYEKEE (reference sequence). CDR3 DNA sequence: TGTGCCAGCAGCTTGGGACCACAGACTAACAGGGACGAGCAGTACGTC. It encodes CASSLGPQTNRDEQYV.

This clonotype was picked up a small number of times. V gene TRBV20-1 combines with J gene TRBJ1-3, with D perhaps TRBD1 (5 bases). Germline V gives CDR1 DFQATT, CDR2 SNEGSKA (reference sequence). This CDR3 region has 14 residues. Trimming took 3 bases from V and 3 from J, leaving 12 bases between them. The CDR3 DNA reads TGCAGTGCTAGCTTTTTGGGGGTTGGAAACACCATATATTTT. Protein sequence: CSASFLGVGNTIYF.

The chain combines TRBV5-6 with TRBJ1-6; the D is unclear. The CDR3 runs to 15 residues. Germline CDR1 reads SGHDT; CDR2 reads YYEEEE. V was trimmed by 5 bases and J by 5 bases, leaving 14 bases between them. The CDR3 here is CASSFTTTDNSPLHF. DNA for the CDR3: TGTGCCAGCAGTTTCACGACGACGGATAATTCACCCCTCCACTTT.

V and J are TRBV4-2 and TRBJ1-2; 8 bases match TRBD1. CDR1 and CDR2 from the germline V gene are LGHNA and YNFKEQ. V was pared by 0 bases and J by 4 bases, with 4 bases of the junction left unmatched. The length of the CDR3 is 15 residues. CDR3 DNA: TGTGCCAGCAGCCAAGAGCAGGGGGCGGGCTATGGCTACACCTTC. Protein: CASSQEQGAGYGYTF.

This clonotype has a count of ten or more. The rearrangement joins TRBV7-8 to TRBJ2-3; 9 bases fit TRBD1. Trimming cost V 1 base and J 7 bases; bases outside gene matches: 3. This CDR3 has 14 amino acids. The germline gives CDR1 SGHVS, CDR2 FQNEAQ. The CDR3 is CASSLDRGLYTQYF. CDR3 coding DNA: TGTGCCAGCAGCTTAGACAGGGGGCTATATACGCAGTATTTT.

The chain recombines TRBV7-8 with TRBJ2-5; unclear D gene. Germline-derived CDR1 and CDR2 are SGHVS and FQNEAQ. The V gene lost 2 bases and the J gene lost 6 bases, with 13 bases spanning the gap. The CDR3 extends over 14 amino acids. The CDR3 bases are TGTGCCAGCAGCTTAAGGTCTGATGGGAAGACCCAGTACTTC. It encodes CASSLRSDGKTQYF.

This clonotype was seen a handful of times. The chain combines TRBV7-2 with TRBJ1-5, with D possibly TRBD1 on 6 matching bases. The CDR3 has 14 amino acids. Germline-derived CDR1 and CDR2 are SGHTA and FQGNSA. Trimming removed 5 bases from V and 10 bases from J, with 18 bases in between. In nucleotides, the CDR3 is TGTGCCAGCAGCCCCAGGGGAATGCCCCTTCCCCAGCATTTT. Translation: CASSPRGMPLPQHF.

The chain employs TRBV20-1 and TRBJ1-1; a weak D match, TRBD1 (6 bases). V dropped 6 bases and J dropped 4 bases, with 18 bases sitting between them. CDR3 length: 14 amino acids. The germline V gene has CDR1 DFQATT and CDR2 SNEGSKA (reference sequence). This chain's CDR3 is CSATTISGATEAFF. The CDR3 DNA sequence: TGCAGTGCCACGACAATATCGGGGGCCACTGAAGCTTTCTTT.

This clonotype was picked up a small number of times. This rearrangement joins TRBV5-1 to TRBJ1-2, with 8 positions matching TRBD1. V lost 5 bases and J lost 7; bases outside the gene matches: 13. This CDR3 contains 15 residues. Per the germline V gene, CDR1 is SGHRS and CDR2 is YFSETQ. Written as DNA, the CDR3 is TGCGCCAGCAGATCCTACAGGGGGTTAAACACTGGCTACACCTTC. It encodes CASRSYRGLNTGYTF. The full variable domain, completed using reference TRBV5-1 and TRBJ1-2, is KAGVTQTPRYLIKTRGQQVTLSCSPISGHRSVSWYQQTPGQGLQFLFEYFSETQRNKGNFPGRFSGRQFSNSRSEMNVSTLELGDSALYLCASRSYRGLNTGYTFGSGTRLTVV.

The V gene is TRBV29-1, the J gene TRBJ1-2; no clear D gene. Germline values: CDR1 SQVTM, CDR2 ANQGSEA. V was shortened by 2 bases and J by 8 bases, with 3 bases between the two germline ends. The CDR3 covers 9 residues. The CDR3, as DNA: TGCAGCGTTGAATTGGGCTACACCTTC. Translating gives CSVELGYTF.

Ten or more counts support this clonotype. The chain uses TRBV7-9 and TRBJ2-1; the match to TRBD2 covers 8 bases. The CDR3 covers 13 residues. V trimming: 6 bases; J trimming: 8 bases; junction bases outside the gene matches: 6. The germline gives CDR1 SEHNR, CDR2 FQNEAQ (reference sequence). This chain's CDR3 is CASRGSGKDEQFF. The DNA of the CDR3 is TGTGCCAGCAGGGGTAGCGGGAAGGATGAGCAGTTCTTC.

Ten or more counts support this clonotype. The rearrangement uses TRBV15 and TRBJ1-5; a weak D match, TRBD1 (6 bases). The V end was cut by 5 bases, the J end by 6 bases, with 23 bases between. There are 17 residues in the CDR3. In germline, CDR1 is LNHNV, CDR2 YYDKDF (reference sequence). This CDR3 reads CATSRPPLQGIGQPQHF. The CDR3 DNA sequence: TGTGCCACCAGCCGACCCCCCCTACAGGGAATAGGTCAGCCCCAGCATTTT.

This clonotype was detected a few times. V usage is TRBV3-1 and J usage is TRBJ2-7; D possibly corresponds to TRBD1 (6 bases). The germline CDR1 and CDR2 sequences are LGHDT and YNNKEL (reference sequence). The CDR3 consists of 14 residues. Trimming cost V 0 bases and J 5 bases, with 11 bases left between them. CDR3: CASSQDLGQNEQYF. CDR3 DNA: TGTGCCAGCAGCCAAGACCTCGGACAGAACGAGCAGTACTTC.

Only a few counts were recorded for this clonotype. The CDR3 sequence: CATIDRGRDTDTQYF. As DNA, the CDR3 is TGTGCCACCATAGACAGGGGGCGAGACACAGATACGCAGTATTTT. The chain uses TRBV19 and TRBJ2-3; 10 bases align to TRBD1. Trimming at V came to 10 bases and at J to 2 bases, leaving 9 bases not matched to a gene. Per germline, CDR1 LNHDA and CDR2 SQIVND (reference sequence). This CDR3 region has 15 residues.

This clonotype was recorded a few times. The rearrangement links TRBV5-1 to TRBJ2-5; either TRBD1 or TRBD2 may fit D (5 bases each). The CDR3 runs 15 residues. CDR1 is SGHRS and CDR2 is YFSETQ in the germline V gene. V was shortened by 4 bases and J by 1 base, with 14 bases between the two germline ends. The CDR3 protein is CASSNLGAVQETQYF. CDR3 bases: TGCGCCAGCAGCAACCTCGGGGCGGTCCAAGAGACCCAGTACTTC.